Sequencing of this TCR beta chain was carried out in a study of chemoradiotherapy in HPV16-positive cancers. Study in general: Candidate HPV-specific clones and shared TCR motifs came from a couple of HPV16-positive patients. Study-wide results and limits: For HPV16-positive patients, expanding HPV-responsive T cells associated with longer recurrence-free survival. Non-HPV-specific T cells did not expand in tumors during treatment, whereas candidate HPV-specific clones and E7-related motifs did. The functional HPV-specific definition rests on just two HPV16-positive patients.

Trimming removed 4 bases from V and 1 base from J; junction bases left unmatched: 7. The germline CDR1 and CDR2 sequences are SGHRS and YFSETQ. The CDR3 consists of 15 residues. Method: immunoSEQ multiplex PCR; TCRdb's copy keeps in-frame clones and lacks some. The sample consists of 30,000 to 35,000 clones, 86% of them appearing once. A word on this clone: As yet, its antigen is unknown.

The input for sequencing was blood, taken from a patient who underwent chemoradiotherapy. This sequence originates from a human donor with HPV-associated anogenital cancer. V is TRBV5-1 and J is TRBJ1-2, with 7 nucleotides matching TRBD1. CDR3 sequence: CASSEGQQINYGYTF. The DNA of the CDR3 is TGCGCCAGCAGCGAGGGACAGCAAATTAACTATGGCTACACCTTC.